This T cell receptor (beta chain) appears in the sequencing data of a study of CDR3 diversity in severe acne (dated by TCRdb to between 2018 and 2021). The library was produced with PCR. TCRdb shows the sequencer as Illumina HiSeq 2000. TCRdb passed the public sequencing reads through fastp at Q25 and MiXCR, retaining productive beta sequences. Each CDR3 protein appears once, grouped with its most common genes and DNA. The sample table shows approximately 97,000 distinct CDR3 sequences, and about half are seen once. Around an eighth of the sample comes from the top ten. A distance of 6 bases separates the germline ends of V and J, which lose 2 bases and 1 base respectively. Including the terminal cysteine and phenylalanine, the CDR3 comprises 13 residues. Left in the record is the CDR3 DNA by itself, 39 bases read in frame from the first base. CDR1 and CDR2, per the germline V gene, are SGHRS and YFSETQ.

Of note for this clonotype: What antigen it recognizes has not been identified. No base-level quality is on record; no much larger clone is a single base apart.

The TCR originated in a male donor with acne. Material for sequencing was blood. The rearranged segments are TRBV5-1 and TRBJ1-1; confidence is insufficient to name the D gene. The DNA reads TGCGCCAGCAGCTTCAGGCCGAACACTGAAGCTTTCTTT. Translated, it gives CASSFRPNTEAFF.